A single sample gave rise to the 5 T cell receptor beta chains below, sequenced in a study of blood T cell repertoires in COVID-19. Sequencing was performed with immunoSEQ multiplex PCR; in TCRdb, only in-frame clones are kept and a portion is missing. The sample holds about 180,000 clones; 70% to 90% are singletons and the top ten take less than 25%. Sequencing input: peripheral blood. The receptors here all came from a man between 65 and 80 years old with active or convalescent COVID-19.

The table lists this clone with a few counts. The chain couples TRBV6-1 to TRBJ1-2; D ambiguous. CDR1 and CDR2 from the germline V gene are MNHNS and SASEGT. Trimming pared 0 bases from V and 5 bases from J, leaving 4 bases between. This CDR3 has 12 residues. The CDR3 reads CASSEAEYGYTF. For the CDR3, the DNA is TGTGCCAGCAGTGAAGCCGAGTATGGCTACACCTTC.

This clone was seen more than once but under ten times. The CDR3 is CASSEGGATNEKLFF. In nucleotides, the CDR3 is TGTGCCAGCAGTGAAGGGGGGGCAACTAATGAAAAACTGTTTTTT. The chain recombines TRBV25-1 with TRBJ1-4, with D possibly matching TRBD1 (5 bases). Germline lookup yields CDR1 MGHDK and CDR2 SYGVNS. Trimming removed 2 bases at V and 0 bases at J, with 7 bases between. The length of the CDR3 is 15 residues.

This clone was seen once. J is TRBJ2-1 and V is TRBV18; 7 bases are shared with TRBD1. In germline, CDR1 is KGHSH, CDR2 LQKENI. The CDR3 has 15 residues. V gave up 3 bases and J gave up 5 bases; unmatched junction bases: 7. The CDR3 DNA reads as TGTGCCAGCTCACCTAAGAGACAGGGAGACAATGAGCAGTTCTTC. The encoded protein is CASSPKRQGDNEQFF.

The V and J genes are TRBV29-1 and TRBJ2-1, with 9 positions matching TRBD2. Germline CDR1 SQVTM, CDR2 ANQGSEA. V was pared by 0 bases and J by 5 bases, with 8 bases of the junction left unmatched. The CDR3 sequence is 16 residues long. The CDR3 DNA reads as TGCAGCGTTGAAGATTTCGCGGGAGGGACGCACAATGAGCAGTTCTTC. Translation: CSVEDFAGGTHNEQFF.

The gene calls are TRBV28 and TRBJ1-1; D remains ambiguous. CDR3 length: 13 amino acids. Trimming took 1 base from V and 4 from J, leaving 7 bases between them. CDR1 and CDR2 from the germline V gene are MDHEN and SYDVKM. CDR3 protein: CASSLSQTTEAFF. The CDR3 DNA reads TGTGCCAGCAGTTTATCACAGACCACTGAAGCTTTCTTT.